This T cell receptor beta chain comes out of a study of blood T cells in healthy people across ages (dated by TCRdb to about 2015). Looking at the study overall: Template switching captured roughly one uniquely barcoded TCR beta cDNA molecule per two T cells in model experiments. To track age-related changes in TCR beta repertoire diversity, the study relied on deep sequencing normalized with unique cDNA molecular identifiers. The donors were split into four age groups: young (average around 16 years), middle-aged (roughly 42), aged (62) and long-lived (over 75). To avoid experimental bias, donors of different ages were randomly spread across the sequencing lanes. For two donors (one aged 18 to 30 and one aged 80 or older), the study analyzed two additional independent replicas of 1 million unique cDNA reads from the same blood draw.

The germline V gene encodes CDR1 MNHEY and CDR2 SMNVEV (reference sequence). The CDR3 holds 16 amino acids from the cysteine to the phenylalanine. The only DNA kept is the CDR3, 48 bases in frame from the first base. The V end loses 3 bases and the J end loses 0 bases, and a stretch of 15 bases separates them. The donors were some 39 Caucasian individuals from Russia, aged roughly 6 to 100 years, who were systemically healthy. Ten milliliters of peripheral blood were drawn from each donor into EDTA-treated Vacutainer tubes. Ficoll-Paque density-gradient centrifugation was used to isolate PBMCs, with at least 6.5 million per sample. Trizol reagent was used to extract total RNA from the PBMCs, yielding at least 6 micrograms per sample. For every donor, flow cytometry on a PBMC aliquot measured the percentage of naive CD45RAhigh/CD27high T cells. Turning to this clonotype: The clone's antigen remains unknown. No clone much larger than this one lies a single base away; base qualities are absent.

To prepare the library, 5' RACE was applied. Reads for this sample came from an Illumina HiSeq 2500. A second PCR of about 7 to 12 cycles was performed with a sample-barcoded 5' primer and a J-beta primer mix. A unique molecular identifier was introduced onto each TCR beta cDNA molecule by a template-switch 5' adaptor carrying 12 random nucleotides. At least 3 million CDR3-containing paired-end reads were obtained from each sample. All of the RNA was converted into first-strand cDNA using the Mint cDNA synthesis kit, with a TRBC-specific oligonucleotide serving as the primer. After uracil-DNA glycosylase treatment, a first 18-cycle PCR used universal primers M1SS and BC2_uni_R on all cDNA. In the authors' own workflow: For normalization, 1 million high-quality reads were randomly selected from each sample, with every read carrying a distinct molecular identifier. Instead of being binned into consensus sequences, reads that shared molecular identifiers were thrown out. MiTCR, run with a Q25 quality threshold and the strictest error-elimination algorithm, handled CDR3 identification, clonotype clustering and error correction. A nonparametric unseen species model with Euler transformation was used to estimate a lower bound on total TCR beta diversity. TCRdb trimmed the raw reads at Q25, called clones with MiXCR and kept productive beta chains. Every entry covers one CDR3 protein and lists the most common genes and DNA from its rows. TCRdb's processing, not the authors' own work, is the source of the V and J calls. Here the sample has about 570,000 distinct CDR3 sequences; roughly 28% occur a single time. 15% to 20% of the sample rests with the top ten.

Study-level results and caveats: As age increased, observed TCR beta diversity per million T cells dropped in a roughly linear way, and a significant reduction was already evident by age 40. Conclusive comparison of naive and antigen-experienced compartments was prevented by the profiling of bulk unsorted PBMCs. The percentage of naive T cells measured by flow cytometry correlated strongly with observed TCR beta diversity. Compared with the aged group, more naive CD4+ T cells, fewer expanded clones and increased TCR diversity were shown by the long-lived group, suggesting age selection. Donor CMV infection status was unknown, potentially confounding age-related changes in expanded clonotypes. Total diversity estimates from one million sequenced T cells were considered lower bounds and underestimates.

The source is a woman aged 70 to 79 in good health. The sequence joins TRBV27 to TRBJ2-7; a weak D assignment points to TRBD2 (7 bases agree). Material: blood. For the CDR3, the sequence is CASSLNGRGPSYEQYF. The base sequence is TGTGCCAGCAGTTTGAATGGGCGGGGGCCCTCCTACGAGCAGTACTTC.